These 3 T cell receptor beta chains were sequenced from one sample in a study of blood T cell repertoires in COVID-19. Some clones are missing from TCRdb's copy, which holds only in-frame ones; the method was immunoSEQ multiplex PCR. The repertoire holds about 99,000 clones, with about 90% as singletons. Sequencing was done on a sample of peripheral blood. The receptors were gathered from a man aged 50-60 years with COVID-19, enrolled during active disease.

V usage is TRBV5-3 and J usage is TRBJ1-2; 7 positions match TRBD1. TRBV5-3 carries the ORF label, with uncertain function. The CDR3 is made up of 16 amino acids. Trimming cost V 0 bases and J 3 bases; bases outside gene matches: 8. Here the CDR3 reads CARSLGGQAGDYGYTF. In nucleotides, the CDR3 is TGTGCCAGAAGCTTGGGTGGACAGGCCGGGGACTATGGCTACACCTTC.

This sequence joins TRBV27 and TRBJ1-2; 8 bases align to TRBD1. CDR3 length: 16 amino acids. V shed 4 bases and J 3 bases; nucleotides not matched to a gene: 10. Germline CDR1 reads MNHEY; CDR2 reads SMNVEV (reference sequence). The DNA for the CDR3 is TGTGCCAGCAGTTCGACCGACAGGGGCTTTTACTATGGCTACACCTTC. Encoded protein: CASSSTDRGFYYGYTF.

The J gene is TRBJ1-1, the V gene TRBV10-3; 8 bases are a match to TRBD1. Germline values: CDR1 ENHRY, CDR2 SYGVKD. V lost 3 bases to trimming and J lost 0 bases; unmatched junction nucleotides: 3. CDR3 length: 15 amino acids. CDR3 sequence reads: CAISDRGPLNTEAFF. The CDR3 DNA is TGTGCCATCAGTGACAGGGGGCCGTTGAACACTGAAGCTTTCTTT.